Here is one TCR beta chain with its context. Per germline, CDR1 SEHNR and CDR2 FQNEAQ (reference sequence). The CDR3 loop spans 15 amino acids. V was pared by 1 base and J by 7 bases, with 13 bases between. These data come from a study of T cell responses to AZD1222 COVID-19 vaccine. Sequencing used immunoSEQ multiplex PCR; TCRdb keeps in-frame clones, though not all of them. The sample records 110,000 to 150,000 clones, 90% being singletons. This TCR came from an adult in good health. The genes are TRBV7-9 and TRBJ1-4; tentative D call: TRBD1 (5 bases). The sample here was peripheral blood, taken on day 0 of AZD1222 vaccination. The CDR3, as DNA: TGTGCCAGCAGCTTAGTCAGGGCTGAGAGTGAAAAACTGTTTTTT. Translation gives CASSLVRAESEKLFF. Complete variable domain (other parts from reference TRBV7-9 and TRBJ1-4): DTGVSQNPRHKITKRGQNVTFRCDPISEHNRLYWYRQTLGQGPEFLTYFQNEAQLEKSRLLSDRFSAERPKGSFSTLEIQRTEQGDSAMYLCASSLVRAESEKLFFGSGTQLSVL.